This entry is about one T cell receptor beta chain. Method: immunoSEQ multiplex PCR; TCRdb's copy keeps in-frame clones and lacks some. The sample records approximately 65,000 clones, roughly three quarters being singletons. This specimen comes from a study of memory CD4+ T cells and cytomegalovirus serostatus. Single viable CD3+CD4+CD8-CD45RO+ cells were sorted as the memory CD4+ T cells. Serostatus was set by detecting CMV pp150, pp28, p38, p52 IgG. Total CD4+ T cells were enriched by CD4 positive selection. V was cut by 2 bases and J by 6 bases, with 13 bases left in between. The germline V gene encodes CDR1 SNHLY and CDR2 FYNNEI. CDR3 length: 14 residues.

What was sequenced was memory CD4+ T cells from blood. This chain uses TRBV2 with TRBJ1-1; D call uncertain. This TCR derives from an adult in good health and CMV-seronegative. The chain's CDR3 is CASSERRGIPEAFF. The DNA for the CDR3 is TGTGCCAGCAGTGAAAGGAGAGGGATTCCTGAAGCTTTCTTT. The full variable domain, in which reference TRBV2 and TRBJ1-1 provide the parts outside the CDR3, is EPEVTQTPSHQVTQMGQEVILRCVPISNHLYFYWYRQILGQKVEFLVSFYNNEISEKSEIFDDQFSVERPDGSNFTLKIRSTKLEDSAMYFCASSERRGIPEAFFGQGTRLTVV.